Reported below is one T cell receptor beta chain. Its antigen is not known. Profiled with immunoSEQ multiplex PCR; TCRdb holds only in-frame clones, not every one. This table has 86,000 or so clones, approximately 97% appearing once. From resections taken during corrective heart surgery, the thymus tissue was obtained. Congenital heart defects were the reason for the corrective surgery that the donors, healthy Finnish infants, were having. The data were taken from a study of human thymus T cells. General study results and limits: Within thymic and blood repertoires, V and J gene usage appeared to be biased. Related studies found that unrelated individuals share highly overlapping thymic repertoires.

This TCR was recovered from a boy under two years old with a congenital heart defect but otherwise immunologically healthy. The material sequenced was thymus tissue.

The CDR3 DNA sequence: TGTGCCAGCAGTCACAGGACTAGCGGGAGCTCCTACAATGAGCAGTTCTTC. Amino acids: CASSHRTSGSSYNEQFF. The rearrangement uses TRBV28 and TRBJ2-1, with 13 bases aligning to TRBD2. The ends lost 5 bases at V and 0 bases at J; junction bases unmatched: 4. Germline V lookup: CDR1 MDHEN, CDR2 SYDVKM. The CDR3 spans 17 residues.